The clone carrying this T cell receptor (beta chain) was observed a handful of times. Its matching antigen is unknown. These data come from a study of cytotoxic CD8 clonotypes in ibrutinib-treated CLL. General observations from the study: Contraction or stability on treatment characterized the public clonotypes, which were uncommon.

The protocol was immunoSEQ multiplex PCR, while the TCRdb copy is restricted to in-frame clones and leaves out a portion. Counted here are 250,000 to 350,000 clones, roughly three quarters occurring once; the ten biggest clones make up roughly 5.7%. Trimming removed 0 bases from V and 5 bases from J, with 5 bases in between. The V gene's germline CDR1 is SGDLS and CDR2 YYNGEE. The CDR3 sequence is 13 residues long. This chain joins TRBV9 and TRBJ2-2; D unclear. The sequence was collected from a human donor with chronic lymphocytic leukemia. The sequencing used PBMCs, collected at disease progression, from a patient treated with ibrutinib. CDR3 residues: CASSVAGTGELFF. In DNA, the CDR3 is TGTGCCAGCAGCGTAGCTGGTACCGGGGAGCTGTTTTTT.